This TCR beta chain was documented in a study of T cell responses to AZD1222 COVID-19 vaccine. Notes on the study in general: A rise in Spike-specific TCR breadth and depth followed two AZD1222 doses. Possibly, clonal diversity was underestimated; donors were largely white British and included more females.

The CDR3 totals 13 residues. V dropped 1 base and J dropped 7 bases, with 5 bases sitting between them. The germline gives CDR1 SGHTA, CDR2 FQGNSA. A note on this clone: Antigen: not known.

Libraries were prepared by immunoSEQ multiplex PCR; TCRdb keeps only in-frame clonotypes and omits some of them. This sample has 100,000 to 150,000 clones, with approximately 90% found just once. The genes are TRBV7-2 and TRBJ1-6; no definite D call. The source material was peripheral blood, sampled on day 0 of AZD1222 vaccination. The source of this sequence is an adult in good health. The CDR3 DNA follows: TGTGCCAGCAGCTTAGACGGGAATTCACCCCTCCACTTT. This codes for CASSLDGNSPLHF.